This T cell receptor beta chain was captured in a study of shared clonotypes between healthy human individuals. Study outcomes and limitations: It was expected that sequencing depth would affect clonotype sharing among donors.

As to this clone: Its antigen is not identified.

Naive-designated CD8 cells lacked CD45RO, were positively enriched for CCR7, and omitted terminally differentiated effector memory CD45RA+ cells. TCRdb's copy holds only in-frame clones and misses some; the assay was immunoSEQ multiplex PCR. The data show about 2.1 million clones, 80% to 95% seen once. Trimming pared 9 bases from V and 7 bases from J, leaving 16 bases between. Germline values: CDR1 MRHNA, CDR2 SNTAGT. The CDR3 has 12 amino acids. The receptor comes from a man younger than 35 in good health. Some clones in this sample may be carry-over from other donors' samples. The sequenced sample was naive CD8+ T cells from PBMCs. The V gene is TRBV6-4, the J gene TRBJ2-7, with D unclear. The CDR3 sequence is CARTTRALEQYF. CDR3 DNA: TGTGCCAGGACCACCCGGGCCCTGGAGCAGTACTTC.